The 19 T cell receptor beta chains reported below all come from one sample, sequenced in a study of blood T cells in healthy people across ages (dated by TCRdb to 2013 to 2016). The library came from 5' RACE. Sequencing instrument: Illumina HiSeq 2500. A second PCR of roughly 7 to 11 cycles was performed with a sample-barcoded 5' primer and a J-beta primer mix. In TCRdb, the public reads were trimmed at Q25 with fastp and aligned with MiXCR, with productive beta chains retained. Entries are consolidated by CDR3 protein sequence, retaining the most common genes and DNA. The sample has 1.5 million to 2 million distinct CDR3 sequences on record, roughly 28% of them singletons. Around 7.7% of the sample goes to the ten largest clones. Sequencing was carried out using blood. These TCRs come from a woman in her thirties in good health.

The rearrangement uses TRBV12-3 or TRBV12-4 and TRBJ1-5; perhaps TRBD1 as D (6 bases). The CDR3 is 15 amino acids. Trimming removed 5 bases at V and 4 bases at J, with 15 bases between. The CDR3: CASSAEGGSNQPQHF. CDR3 DNA sequence: TGTGCCAGCAGTGCCGAAGGGGGATCTAATCAGCCCCAGCATTTT.

This clonotype was seen more than once but under ten times. This chain joins TRBV5-4 and TRBJ2-7, with a tentative D call TRBD2 (6 bases). The germline CDR1 and CDR2 sequences are SGHNT and YYREEE (reference sequence). The CDR3 has 15 residues. Trimming shortened V by 4 bases and J by 0 bases, and 14 bases separated the two germline ends. CDR3 bases: TGTGCCAGCAGCACGGAGCGGCGGGGCTCCTACGAGCAGTACTTC. Encoded protein: CASSTERRGSYEQYF.

This clonotype has ten or more counts. V usage is TRBV10-3 and J usage is TRBJ2-7, with D perhaps TRBD1 or TRBD2 (6 bases each). Germline CDR1 ENHRY, CDR2 SYGVKD. Trimming stripped 5 bases from V and 4 bases from J, with 9 bases between. CDR3 length: 12 amino acids. The CDR3 nucleotides read TGTGCCATCAGTCAGGGGACTTACGAGCAGTACTTC. This gives the protein CAISQGTYEQYF.

This clonotype appeared many times. The gene calls are TRBV28 and TRBJ1-2; D unclear. The CDR3 has 14 residues. The V gene's germline CDR1 is MDHEN and CDR2 SYDVKM. V was pared by 7 bases and J by 0 bases, with 12 bases between. DNA for the CDR3: TGTGCCAGCATATCCCCGAAAGCTAACTATGGCTACACCTTC. As protein: CASISPKANYGYTF.

Turning to this clonotype: This may arise from a read error, as a much more abundant clone is one base away. V gene TRBV6-5 combines with J gene TRBJ2-5, with a weak D call TRBD2 (6 bases). The J call may be wrong; the DNA end is better matched by TRBJ2-1. This CDR3 spans 13 amino acids. The germline CDR1 and CDR2 sequences are MNHEY and SVGAGI. CDR3: CASSGLAQETQFF. DNA of the CDR3: TGTGCCAGCAGCGGCCTAGCGCAAGAGACCCAGTTCTTC.

This clonotype was seen a few times. The chain has TRBV28 and TRBJ1-5; no reliable D call. The CDR3 consists of 12 residues. V lost 10 bases to trimming and J lost 1 base, with 8 bases between them. CDR1 is MDHEN, CDR2 SYDVKM, per germline. The CDR3 sequence: CAIRGSNQPQHF. The CDR3, as DNA: TGTGCCATCCGCGGGAGCAATCAGCCCCAGCATTTT.

Concerning this clonotype: This may be a read error: a much more frequent sequence differs by one nucleotide. The chain couples TRBV20-1 to TRBJ2-5; no clear D gene. This CDR3 comprises 13 residues. Trimming left V 6 bases short and J 11 bases short, with 22 bases between. CDR1 and CDR2 from the germline V gene are DFQATT and SNEGSKA (reference sequence). This CDR3 is CSAPGSLVNEQYF. In DNA, the CDR3 is TGCAGTGCGCCAGGCTCCCTAGTTAATGAGCAGTACTTC.

The chain is built from TRBV12-3 or TRBV12-4 and TRBJ2-1; 10 positions agree with TRBD2. This CDR3 has 13 residues. V dropped 10 bases and J dropped 5; count of bases not matched to a gene: 5. For the CDR3, the DNA is TGTGCCACCGGGACTAGCGAAGACAATGAGCAGTTCTTC. Translation: CATGTSEDNEQFF.

This clonotype was seen repeatedly, ten times or more. This chain joins TRBV7-2 and TRBJ2-7; 7 positions match TRBD1. V was clipped by 5 bases and J by 1 base; unmatched bases: 5. The V gene's germline CDR1 is SGHTA and CDR2 FQGNSA. The CDR3 spans 14 residues. The CDR3 region is CASSERDSSYEQYF. The CDR3 nucleotides read TGTGCCAGCAGCGAACGGGACAGTTCCTACGAGCAGTACTTC. Complete variable domain (other parts from reference TRBV7-2 and TRBJ2-7): GAGVSQSPSNKVTEKGKDVELRCDPISGHTALYWYRQSLGQGLEFLIYFQGNSAPDKSGLPSDRFSAERTGGSVSTLTIQRTQQEDSAVYLCASSERDSSYEQYFGPGTRLTVT.

In regard to this clonotype: Being one base from a much bigger clone, this may be a read error. The V and J genes are TRBV12-3 or TRBV12-4 and TRBJ2-5; D is perhaps TRBD2 (7 bases). This CDR3 comprises 16 residues. Trimming took off 2 bases at V and 11 bases at J, with 24 bases between the two ends. The DNA of the CDR3 is TGTGCCAGCAGTTTATACTCCAGGCCGGGGGAGGGGGAGCAGTACTTC. Its translation is CASSLYSRPGEGEQYF.

A note on this clonotype: A much larger clone is a single base away; this may be a read error. The rearrangement links TRBV15 to TRBJ2-5; 7 nucleotides line up with TRBD2. CDR3 length: 14 amino acids. The germline gives CDR1 LNHNV, CDR2 YYDKDF (reference sequence). The CDR3 loop is CATCRDQGGETQYF. CDR3 in DNA: TGTGCCACCTGCAGAGACCAGGGAGGGGAGACCCAGTACTTC. Variable domain in full (rest from reference TRBV15 and TRBJ2-5): DAMVIQNPRYQVTQFGKPVTLSCSQTLNHNVMYWYQQKSSQAPKLLFHYYDKDFNNEADTPDNFQSRRPNTSFCFLDIRSPGLGDTAMYLCATCRDQGGETQYFGPGTRLLVL.

V is TRBV7-8 and J is TRBJ2-5; 10 bases are shared with TRBD2. Germline-derived CDR1 and CDR2 are SGHVS and FQNEAQ. This CDR3 has 15 residues. V was pared by 4 bases and J by 7 bases, with 9 bases of the junction left unmatched. CDR3 residues: CASSSSSGSTVTQYF. DNA of the CDR3: TGTGCCAGCAGCTCCTCTAGCGGGAGCACAGTGACCCAGTACTTC.

The chain has TRBV11-2 and TRBJ1-2; D is undetermined. Germline V lookup: CDR1 SGHAT, CDR2 FQNNGV. This CDR3 contains 16 residues. V lost 0 bases and J 0 bases, leaving 11 bases between the germline ends. This CDR3 reads CASSLDLSITNYGYTF. DNA for the CDR3: TGTGCCAGCAGCTTAGATCTATCTATCACTAACTATGGCTACACCTTC.

In its sample, this clonotype was seen many times. This sequence joins TRBV20-1 and TRBJ2-5, with 9 bases that match TRBD2. The germline gives CDR1 DFQATT, CDR2 SNEGSKA (reference sequence). CDR3 size: 17 residues. The trim removed 2 bases at V and 0 bases at J, leaving 10 bases unmatched. The CDR3 region is CSARLAGRWEDQETQYF. CDR3 nucleotides: TGCAGTGCTAGACTAGCGGGGCGGTGGGAGGACCAAGAGACCCAGTACTTC.

For this clonotype: A much larger clone is a single base away; this may be a read error. This chain uses TRBV7-9 with TRBJ2-4, with 9 bases that match TRBD1. Germline CDR1 SEHNR, CDR2 FQNEAQ (reference sequence). The CDR3 is made up of 15 amino acids. V lost 4 bases, J lost 13 bases, and 14 bases stayed unmatched. The CDR3 DNA is TGTGCCAGCAGCTCATCCGGACAGGGGAAAGAGGCCCAGTACTTC. It specifies CASSSSGQGKEAQYF.

Regarding this clonotype: A much more abundant neighbour one base away suggests this may be a read error. This chain uses TRBV5-1 with TRBJ2-1; D may be TRBD1 or TRBD2 (5 bases each). The end of the DNA is better explained by TRBJ2-7, so the J call may be wrong. The CDR3 runs 15 residues. Germline V gives CDR1 SGHRS, CDR2 YFSETQ. The CDR3: CASSLGDASYNEQYF. CDR3 coding DNA: TGCGCCAGCAGCTTGGGGGACGCCTCCTACAATGAGCAGTACTTC.

The rearrangement joins TRBV7-9 to TRBJ2-5; D possibly uses TRBD1 or TRBD2 (5 bases each). The tail of the sequence fits TRBJ2-7 better, so the J call may be wrong. Germline CDR1 is SEHNR and CDR2 is FQNEAQ (reference sequence). The CDR3 contains 14 residues. DNA for the CDR3: TGTGCCAGCAGATCCGTCCGGGGCAGGGACGAGCAGTACTTC. Its translation: CASRSVRGRDEQYF.

The chain is built from TRBV27 and TRBJ2-5; D possibly matches TRBD1 or TRBD2 (5 bases each). Deletions cut 2 bases from V and 5 bases from J, with 15 bases between. The CDR3 is 15 residues long. Germline V gene lookup returns CDR1 MNHEY and CDR2 SMNVEV (reference sequence). The CDR3 here is CASSLEGTPRETQYF. The CDR3 DNA reads as TGTGCCAGCAGTTTAGAGGGGACGCCCAGGGAGACCCAGTACTTC.

This clonotype was picked up many times. The chain carries TRBV5-1 and TRBJ2-6; maybe TRBD1 (6 bases). Per the germline V gene, CDR1 is SGHRS and CDR2 is YFSETQ. The V end was cut by 6 bases, the J end by 1 base, with 11 bases between. The CDR3 runs 15 residues. CDR3: CASKGGNSGANVLTF. The DNA for the CDR3 is TGCGCCAGCAAAGGGGGTAATTCTGGGGCCAACGTCCTGACTTTC.